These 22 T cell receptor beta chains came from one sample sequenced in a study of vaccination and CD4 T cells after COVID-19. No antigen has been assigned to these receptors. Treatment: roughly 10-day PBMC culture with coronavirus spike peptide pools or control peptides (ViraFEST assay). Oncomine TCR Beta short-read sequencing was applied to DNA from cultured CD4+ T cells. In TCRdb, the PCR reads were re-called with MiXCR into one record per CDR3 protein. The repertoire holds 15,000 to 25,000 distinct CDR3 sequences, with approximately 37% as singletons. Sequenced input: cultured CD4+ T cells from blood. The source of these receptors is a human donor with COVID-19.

The CDR3 DNA follows: TGTGCCTGCGCCGGGGCGGTTATCTACAATGAGCAGTTCTTC. It yields the protein CACAGAVIYNEQFF. The chain combines TRBV30 with TRBJ2-1; possibly TRBD1 or TRBD2 for D (5 bases each). This CDR3 has 14 residues. V was clipped by 6 bases and J by 3 bases, with 15 bases between them. Germline V lookup: CDR1 GTSNPN, CDR2 SVGIG (reference sequence).

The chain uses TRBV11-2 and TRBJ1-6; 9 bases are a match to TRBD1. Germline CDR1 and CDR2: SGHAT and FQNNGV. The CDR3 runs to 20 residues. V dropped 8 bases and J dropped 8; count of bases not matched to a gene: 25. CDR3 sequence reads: CASANTLTNLGQGQDSPLHF. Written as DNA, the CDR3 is TGTGCCAGCGCTAATACGTTAACGAACCTAGGACAGGGGCAAGATTCACCCCTCCACTTT.

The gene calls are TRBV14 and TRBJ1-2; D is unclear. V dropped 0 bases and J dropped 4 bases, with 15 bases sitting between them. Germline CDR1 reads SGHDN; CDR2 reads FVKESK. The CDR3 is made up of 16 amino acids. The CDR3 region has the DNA TGTGCCAGCAGCCAAGATAATACCAAAGTCATCTATGGCTACACCTTC. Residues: CASSQDNTKVIYGYTF.

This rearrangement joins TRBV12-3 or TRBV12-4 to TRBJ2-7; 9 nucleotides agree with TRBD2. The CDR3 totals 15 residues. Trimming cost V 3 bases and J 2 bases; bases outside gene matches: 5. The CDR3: CASSFGGGGAYEQYF. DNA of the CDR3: TGTGCCAGCAGTTTCGGGGGCGGGGGGGCCTACGAGCAGTACTTC.

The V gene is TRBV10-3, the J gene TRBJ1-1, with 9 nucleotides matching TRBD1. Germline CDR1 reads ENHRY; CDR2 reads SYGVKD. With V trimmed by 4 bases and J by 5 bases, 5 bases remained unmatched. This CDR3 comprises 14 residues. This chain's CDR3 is CAISARTGETEAFF. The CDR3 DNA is TGTGCCATCAGTGCAAGGACAGGGGAAACTGAAGCTTTCTTT.

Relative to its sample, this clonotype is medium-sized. The CDR3, as DNA: TGTGCCAGCAGGGACACCAGGGCCTCACCCCTCCACTTT. This gives the protein CASRDTRASPLHF. The rearrangement uses TRBV2 and TRBJ1-6; a possible D gene is TRBD1 (5 bases). This CDR3 spans 13 amino acids. Per germline, CDR1 SNHLY and CDR2 FYNNEI. Trimming took 6 bases from V and 10 from J, leaving 13 bases between them.

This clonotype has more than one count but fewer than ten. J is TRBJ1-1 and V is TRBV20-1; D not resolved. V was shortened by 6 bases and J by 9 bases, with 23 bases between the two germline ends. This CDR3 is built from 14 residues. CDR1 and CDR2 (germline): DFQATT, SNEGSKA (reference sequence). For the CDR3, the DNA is TGCAGTGCCGCATCCGGTCTAGCAAGTGGTCAAGCTTTCTTT. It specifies CSAASGLASGQAFF.

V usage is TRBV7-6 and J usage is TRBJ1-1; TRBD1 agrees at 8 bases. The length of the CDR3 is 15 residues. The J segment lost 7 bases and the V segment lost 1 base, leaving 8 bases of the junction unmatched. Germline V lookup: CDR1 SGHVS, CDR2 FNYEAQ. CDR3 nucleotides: TGTGCCAGCAGCTTAGGAGGACAGGGTCGCGGTGAAGCTTTCTTT. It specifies CASSLGGQGRGEAFF.

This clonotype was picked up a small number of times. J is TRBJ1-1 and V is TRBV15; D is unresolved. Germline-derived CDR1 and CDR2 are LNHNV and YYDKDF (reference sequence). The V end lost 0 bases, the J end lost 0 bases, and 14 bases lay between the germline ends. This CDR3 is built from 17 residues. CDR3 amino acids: CATSRDGLSFMNTEAFF. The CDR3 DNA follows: TGTGCCACCAGCAGAGATGGACTGTCCTTCATGAACACTGAAGCTTTCTTT.

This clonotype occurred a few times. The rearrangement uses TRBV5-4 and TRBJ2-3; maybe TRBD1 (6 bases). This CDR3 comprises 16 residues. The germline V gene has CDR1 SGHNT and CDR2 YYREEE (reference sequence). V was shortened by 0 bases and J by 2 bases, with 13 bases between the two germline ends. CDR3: CASSLVGGSPTDTQYF. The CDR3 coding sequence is TGTGCCAGCAGCTTGGTAGGGGGATCCCCCACAGATACGCAGTATTTT. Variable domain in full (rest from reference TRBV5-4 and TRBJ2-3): ETGVTQSPTHLIKTRGQQVTLRCSSQSGHNTVSWYQQALGQGPQFIFQYYREEENGRGNFPPRFSGLQFPNYSSELNVNALELDDSALYLCASSLVGGSPTDTQYFGPGTRLTVL.

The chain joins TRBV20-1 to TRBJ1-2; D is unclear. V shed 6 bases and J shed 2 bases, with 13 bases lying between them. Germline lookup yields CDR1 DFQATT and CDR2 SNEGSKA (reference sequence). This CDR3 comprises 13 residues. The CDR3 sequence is CSAWIGRNYGYTF. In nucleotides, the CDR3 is TGCAGTGCCTGGATTGGCAGGAACTATGGCTACACCTTC.

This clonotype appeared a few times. The DNA of the CDR3 is TGTGCCAGCAGCTTGGCAGGCTCCTATAATTCACCCCTCCACTTT. Amino acid sequence: CASSLAGSYNSPLHF. The chain combines TRBV11-3 with TRBJ1-6; no firm D call. The germline V gene has CDR1 SGHNT and CDR2 YENEEA. This CDR3 contains 15 residues. The germline V and J ends were trimmed by 3 bases and 0 bases, with 6 bases remaining between them.

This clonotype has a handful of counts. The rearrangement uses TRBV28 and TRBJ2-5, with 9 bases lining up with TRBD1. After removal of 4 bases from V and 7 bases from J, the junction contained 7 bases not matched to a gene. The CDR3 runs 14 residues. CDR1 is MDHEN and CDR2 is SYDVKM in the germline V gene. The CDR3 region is CASSSGTGRRTQYF. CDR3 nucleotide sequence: TGTGCCAGCAGTTCTGGGACAGGGCGTAGGACCCAGTACTTC.

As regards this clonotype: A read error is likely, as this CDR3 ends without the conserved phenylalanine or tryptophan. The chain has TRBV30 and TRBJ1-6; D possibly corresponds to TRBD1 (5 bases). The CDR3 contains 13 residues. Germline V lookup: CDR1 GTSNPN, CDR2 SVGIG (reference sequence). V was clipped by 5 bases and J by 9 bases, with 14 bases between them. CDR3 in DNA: TGTGCCTGGGAGACAGCAGTCGGTTCACCCCTCCACTAT. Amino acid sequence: CAWETAVGSPLHY.

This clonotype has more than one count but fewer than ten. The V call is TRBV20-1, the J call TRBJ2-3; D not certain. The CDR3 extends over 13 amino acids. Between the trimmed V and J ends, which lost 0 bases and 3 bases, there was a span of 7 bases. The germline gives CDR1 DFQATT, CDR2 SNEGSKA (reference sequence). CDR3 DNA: TGCAGTGCTAGAGATTCTGTAACAGATACGCAGTATTTT. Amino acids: CSARDSVTDTQYF.

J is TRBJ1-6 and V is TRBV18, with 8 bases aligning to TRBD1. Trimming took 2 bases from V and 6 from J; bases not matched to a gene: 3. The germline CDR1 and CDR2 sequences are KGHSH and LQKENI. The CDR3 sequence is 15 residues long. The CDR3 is CASSPTGGSNSPLHF. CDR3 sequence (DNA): TGTGCCAGCTCACCAACAGGGGGTTCTAATTCACCCCTCCACTTT.

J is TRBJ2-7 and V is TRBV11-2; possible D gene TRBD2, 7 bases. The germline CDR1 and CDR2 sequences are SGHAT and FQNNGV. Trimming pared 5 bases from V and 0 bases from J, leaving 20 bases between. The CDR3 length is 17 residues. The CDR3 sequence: CASSPSVPRGGSYEQYF. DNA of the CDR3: TGTGCCAGCAGCCCCTCAGTCCCAAGGGGGGGCTCCTACGAGCAGTACTTC.

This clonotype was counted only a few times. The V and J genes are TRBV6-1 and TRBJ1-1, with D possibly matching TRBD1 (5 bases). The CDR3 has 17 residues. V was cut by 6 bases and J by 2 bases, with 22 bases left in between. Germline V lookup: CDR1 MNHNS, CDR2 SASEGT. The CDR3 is CASSRALGRGTNTEAFF. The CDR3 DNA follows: TGTGCCAGCAGCCGGGCTCTGGGTCGAGGGACTAACACTGAAGCTTTCTTT.

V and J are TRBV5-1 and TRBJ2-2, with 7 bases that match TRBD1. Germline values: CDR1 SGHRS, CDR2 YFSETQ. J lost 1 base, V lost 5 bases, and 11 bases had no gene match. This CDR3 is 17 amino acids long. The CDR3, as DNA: TGCGCCAGCAGTTTCCACCGACAGGGCTGGAACACCGGGGAGCTGTTTTTT. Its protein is CASSFHRQGWNTGELFF.

DNA for the CDR3: TGTGCCAGCAGTTTCCTACAGGGGGGAGCTAACTATGGCTACACCTTC. It encodes CASSFLQGGANYGYTF. The chain combines TRBV6-5 with TRBJ1-2; TRBD1 agrees at 8 bases. From germline, CDR1 is MNHEY and CDR2 SVGAGI. The CDR3 spans 16 residues. The J segment lost 0 bases and the V segment lost 4 bases, leaving 7 bases of the junction unmatched.

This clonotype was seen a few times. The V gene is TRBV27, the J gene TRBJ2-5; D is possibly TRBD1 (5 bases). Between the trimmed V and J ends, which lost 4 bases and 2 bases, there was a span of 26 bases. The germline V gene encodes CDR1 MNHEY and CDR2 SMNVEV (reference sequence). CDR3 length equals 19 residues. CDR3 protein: CASSSPPLRTRLRQETQYF. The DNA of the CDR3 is TGTGCCAGCAGTTCACCCCCCCTTAGGACACGACTGCGGCAAGAGACCCAGTACTTC.

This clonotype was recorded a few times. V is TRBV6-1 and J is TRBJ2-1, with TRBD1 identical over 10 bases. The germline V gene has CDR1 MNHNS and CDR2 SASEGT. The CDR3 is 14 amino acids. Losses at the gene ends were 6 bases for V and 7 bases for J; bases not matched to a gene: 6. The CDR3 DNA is TGTGCCAGCAGACAAGGGACAGGGGTTAATGAGCAGTTCTTC. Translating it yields CASRQGTGVNEQFF.